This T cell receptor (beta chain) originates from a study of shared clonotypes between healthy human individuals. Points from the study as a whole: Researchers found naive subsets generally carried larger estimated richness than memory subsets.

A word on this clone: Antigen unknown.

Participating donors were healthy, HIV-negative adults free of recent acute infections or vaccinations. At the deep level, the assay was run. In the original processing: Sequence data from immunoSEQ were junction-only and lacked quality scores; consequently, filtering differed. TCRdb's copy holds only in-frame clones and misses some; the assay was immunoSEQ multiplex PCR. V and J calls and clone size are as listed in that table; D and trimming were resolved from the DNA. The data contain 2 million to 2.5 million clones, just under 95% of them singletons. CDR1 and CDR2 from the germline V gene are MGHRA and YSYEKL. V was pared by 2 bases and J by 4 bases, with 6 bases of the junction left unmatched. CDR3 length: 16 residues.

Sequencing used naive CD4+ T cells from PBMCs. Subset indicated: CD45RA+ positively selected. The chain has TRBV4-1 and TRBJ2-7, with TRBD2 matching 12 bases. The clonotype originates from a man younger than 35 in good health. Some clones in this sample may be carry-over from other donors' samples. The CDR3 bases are TGCGCCAGCAGCCAACCACTAGCGGGAGGACGGTACGAGCAGTACTTC. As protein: CASSQPLAGGRYEQYF.